Listed below are T cell receptor beta chains from one sample, sequenced in a study of tumor-infiltrating lymphocytes in primary liver carcinoma. TCRdb independently ran MiXCR on the multiplex PCR reads; one entry per CDR3 protein. The sample has about 190,000 distinct CDR3 sequences, about 82% seen once. The sample was tumor tissue from primary liver carcinoma. The receptors shown here come from a man aged 35 to 55 with primary liver carcinoma and hepatitis B virus infection. The CDR3 runs from the conserved cysteine through the conserved F or W. D genes are given only for firm matches. A clone size is listed for some rows: how often the clone was seen (once, few, many), or a class if it is expanded.

abundance: NA; v_gene: TRBV5-4; j_gene: TRBJ2-1; d_gene: TRBD2; CDR3nt: TGTGCCAGGAGTTTAGCCTGGACTAGTAACAATGAGCAGTTCTTC; CDR3aa: CARSLAWTSNNEQFF
abundance: NA; v_gene: TRBV11-1; j_gene: TRBJ2-1; d_gene: NA; CDR3nt: TGTGCCGGCAGCTTCCAGGGACCACTGGACAATGAGCAGTTATTC; CDR3aa: CAGSFQGPLDNEQLF
abundance: once; v_gene: TRBV5-5; j_gene: TRBJ1-5; d_gene: NA; CDR3nt: TGTGCCAGCAGCTCAATCAGCACTCAGCCACAGCATTTT; CDR3aa: CASSSISTQPQHF
abundance: NA; v_gene: TRBV29-1; j_gene: TRBJ2-1; d_gene: NA; CDR3nt: TGCAGCGTCACCCCCGCGAGATCATACAATGAGCAGTTCTTC; CDR3aa: CSVTPARSYNEQFF
abundance: once; v_gene: TRBV29-1; j_gene: TRBJ2-5; d_gene: TRBD1; CDR3nt: TGCAACAATACAGGGGCGGAGACCCAGTACTTC; CDR3aa: CNNTGAETQYF
abundance: NA; v_gene: TRBV6-1; j_gene: TRBJ2-3; d_gene: NA; CDR3nt: TGTCGCAGCGATGCGGTTTACACGCAGTATTTT; CDR3aa: CRSDAVYTQYF
abundance: NA; v_gene: TRBV4-3; j_gene: TRBJ2-1; d_gene: NA; CDR3nt: TGTGCCAGCAGCCAAGATGCGTCCTACGATGAGCAGTTCTTC; CDR3aa: CASSQDASYDEQFF
abundance: once; v_gene: TRBV4-2; j_gene: TRBJ1-5; d_gene: NA; CDR3nt: TGTGCCAGCAGCCAAGATGCCAGAGCCAGTCAGCCCCAGCATTTT; CDR3aa: CASSQDARASQPQHF
abundance: once; v_gene: TRBV29-1; j_gene: TRBJ2-2; d_gene: TRBD1; CDR3nt: TGCAGTGTTGAGGTACAGGGGGCGCCCGGGGAGCTGTTTTTT; CDR3aa: CSVEVQGAPGELFF
abundance: NA; v_gene: TRBV4-3; j_gene: TRBJ2-3; d_gene: TRBD2; CDR3nt: TGCGCCAGCAGTCAAGAGCTAAGCGGGGGACCAGATGCGCAGTATTTT; CDR3aa: CASSQELSGGPDAQYF
abundance: NA; v_gene: TRBV11-1; j_gene: TRBJ2-7; d_gene: NA; CDR3nt: TGTGTCAGCAGCTCCTCGCAGGGTGGTGAGCAGTACTTC; CDR3aa: CVSSSSQGGEQYF
abundance: once; v_gene: TRBV29-1; j_gene: TRBJ2-1; d_gene: NA; CDR3nt: TGCAGCGTTGCTCGCCGGAGCTCCTATAATGAGCAGTTATTC; CDR3aa: CSVARRSSYNEQLF
abundance: NA; v_gene: TRBV29-1; j_gene: TRBJ1-1; d_gene: NA; CDR3nt: TGCAGCGTTGCAAGACAGGAGTCTAACAGTGAAGCTTTCTTT; CDR3aa: CSVARQESNSEAFF
abundance: NA; v_gene: TRBV28; j_gene: TRBJ1-6; d_gene: NA; CDR3nt: TGTGCCAGCAGCTCACAGGATGGTTATATTTCACCCCTCCACTTT; CDR3aa: CASSSQDGYISPLHF
abundance: NA; v_gene: TRBV11-1; j_gene: TRBJ2-3; d_gene: NA; CDR3nt: TGTGTCAGCAGGTCTGGGGGAAGCTCTGTTGGAGCCCCCACAGATACGCAGTATTTT; CDR3aa: CVSRSGGSSVGAPTDTQYF
abundance: NA; v_gene: TRBV5-4; j_gene: TRBJ2-7; d_gene: NA; CDR3nt: TGTGCCAGCAGCGGAGAGGGCTCCTACGAACAGTACTTC; CDR3aa: CASSGEGSYEQYF
abundance: NA; v_gene: TRBV6-1; j_gene: TRBJ2-7; d_gene: NA; CDR3nt: TGTGCCAGCAGTGAGTGGCATGCAGGCGAGCAGTACTTC; CDR3aa: CASSEWHAGEQYF
abundance: NA; v_gene: TRBV12-3/TRBV12-4; j_gene: TRBJ1-5; d_gene: NA; CDR3nt: TGTGCCAGCAATCCCGGGGCAGATCAGCCCCAGCATTTT; CDR3aa: CASNPGADQPQHF
abundance: NA; v_gene: TRBV9; j_gene: TRBJ2-1; d_gene: NA; CDR3nt: TGTGCCAGCAACTACCGGTCTAGCAGGACAAGAAATGAGCAGTTCTTC; CDR3aa: CASNYRSSRTRNEQFF
abundance: NA; v_gene: TRBV10-3; j_gene: TRBJ1-3; d_gene: NA; CDR3nt: TGTGCCAGTACATGGGACTCGAGCTCTGGAAACACCATATATTTT; CDR3aa: CASTWDSSSGNTIYF
abundance: medium-sized; v_gene: TRBV11-2; j_gene: TRBJ2-3; d_gene: TRBD2; CDR3nt: TGTGCCAGCAGCTTAAATCTCCTAGCGGGAGGCGATGCGGATACGCAGTATTTT; CDR3aa: CASSLNLLAGGDADTQYF
abundance: NA; v_gene: TRBV5-8; j_gene: TRBJ2-3; d_gene: NA; CDR3nt: TGTGCCAGCAGTTTGCGGGATTGTGCTAGCACAGATACGCAGTATTTT; CDR3aa: CASSLRDCASTDTQYF
abundance: NA; v_gene: TRBV29-1; j_gene: TRBJ2-3; d_gene: TRBD2; CDR3nt: TGCAGCGTTGGAGCGGCGGGAGCGGGAGATACTCATTATTTT; CDR3aa: CSVGAAGAGDTHYF
abundance: NA; v_gene: TRBV14; j_gene: TRBJ2-3; d_gene: NA; CDR3nt: TGTGTCAGCAGCCATGACGGCGAAGATACGCAGTATTTT; CDR3aa: CVSSHDGEDTQYF
abundance: NA; v_gene: TRBV4-3; j_gene: TRBJ2-7; d_gene: NA; CDR3nt: TGCGTCAGCAGCCAAAGTGGGGAGTCCTACGAACAGTACTTC; CDR3aa: CVSSQSGESYEQYF
abundance: NA; v_gene: TRBV11-2; j_gene: TRBJ1-2; d_gene: NA; CDR3nt: TGTGCCAGCAGCATAGATTCGGTAGCCTATCATCGAGGCTACACCTTC; CDR3aa: CASSIDSVAYHRGYTF
abundance: NA; v_gene: TRBV6-5; j_gene: TRBJ2-2; d_gene: NA; CDR3nt: TGTGCCAGCAGTGAAAGCGTGGATATCATCGGGGAGCTGTTTTTT; CDR3aa: CASSESVDIIGELFF
abundance: NA; v_gene: TRBV6-5; j_gene: TRBJ2-3; d_gene: TRBD2; CDR3nt: TGTGCCAGCAGTCCACTCCCCCTAAGCGGGGGGATAGATACACAGTATTTT; CDR3aa: CASSPLPLSGGIDTQYF
abundance: NA; v_gene: TRBV6-2/TRBV6-3; j_gene: TRBJ2-5; d_gene: NA; CDR3nt: TGTGCCAGCAGTTACGGGCAAGCGAATCAAGAGACCCAGTACTTC; CDR3aa: CASSYGQANQETQYF